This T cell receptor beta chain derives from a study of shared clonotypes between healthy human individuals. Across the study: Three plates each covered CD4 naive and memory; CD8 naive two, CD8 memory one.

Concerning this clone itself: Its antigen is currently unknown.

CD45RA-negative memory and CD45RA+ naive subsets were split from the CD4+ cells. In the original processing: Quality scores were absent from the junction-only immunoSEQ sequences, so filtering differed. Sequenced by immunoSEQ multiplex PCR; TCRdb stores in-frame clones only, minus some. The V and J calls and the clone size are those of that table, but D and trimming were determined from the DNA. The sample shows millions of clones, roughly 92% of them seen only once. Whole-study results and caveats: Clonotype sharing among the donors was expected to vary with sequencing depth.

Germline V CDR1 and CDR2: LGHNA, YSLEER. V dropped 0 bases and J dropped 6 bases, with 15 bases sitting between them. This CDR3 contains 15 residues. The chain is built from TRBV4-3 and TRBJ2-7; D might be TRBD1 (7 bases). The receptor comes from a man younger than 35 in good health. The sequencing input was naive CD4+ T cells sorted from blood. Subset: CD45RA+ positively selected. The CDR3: CASSQEPGGIGEQYF. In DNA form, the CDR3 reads TGCGCCAGCAGCCAAGAGCCAGGGGGGATTGGCGAGCAGTACTTC.